The present TCR beta chain was sequenced within a study of shared clonotypes between healthy human individuals. Overall study findings and caveats: Sequencing depth was predicted to influence how clonotypes are shared among donors.

Of note for this clone: What it binds is not known.

TCRdb keeps only in-frame clones here, not all; method: immunoSEQ multiplex PCR. The sample includes a few million clones, approximately 95% of them seen just once. V was cut by 3 bases and J by 8 bases, with 15 bases left in between. The CDR3 runs 13 residues. Germline-derived CDR1 and CDR2 are SGDLS and YYNGEE. V usage is TRBV9 and J usage is TRBJ2-7; D may be TRBD2 (5 bases). Sample: naive CD4+ T cells from PBMCs. Indicated subset: CD45RA+ positively selected. The TCR was taken from a man between 18 and 29 years old in good health. Some clones in this sample may be carry-over from other donors' samples. The CDR3 DNA is TGTGCCAGCAGCGATTTCCGGGAACCGAAGCAGTACTTC. Its translation is CASSDFREPKQYF.